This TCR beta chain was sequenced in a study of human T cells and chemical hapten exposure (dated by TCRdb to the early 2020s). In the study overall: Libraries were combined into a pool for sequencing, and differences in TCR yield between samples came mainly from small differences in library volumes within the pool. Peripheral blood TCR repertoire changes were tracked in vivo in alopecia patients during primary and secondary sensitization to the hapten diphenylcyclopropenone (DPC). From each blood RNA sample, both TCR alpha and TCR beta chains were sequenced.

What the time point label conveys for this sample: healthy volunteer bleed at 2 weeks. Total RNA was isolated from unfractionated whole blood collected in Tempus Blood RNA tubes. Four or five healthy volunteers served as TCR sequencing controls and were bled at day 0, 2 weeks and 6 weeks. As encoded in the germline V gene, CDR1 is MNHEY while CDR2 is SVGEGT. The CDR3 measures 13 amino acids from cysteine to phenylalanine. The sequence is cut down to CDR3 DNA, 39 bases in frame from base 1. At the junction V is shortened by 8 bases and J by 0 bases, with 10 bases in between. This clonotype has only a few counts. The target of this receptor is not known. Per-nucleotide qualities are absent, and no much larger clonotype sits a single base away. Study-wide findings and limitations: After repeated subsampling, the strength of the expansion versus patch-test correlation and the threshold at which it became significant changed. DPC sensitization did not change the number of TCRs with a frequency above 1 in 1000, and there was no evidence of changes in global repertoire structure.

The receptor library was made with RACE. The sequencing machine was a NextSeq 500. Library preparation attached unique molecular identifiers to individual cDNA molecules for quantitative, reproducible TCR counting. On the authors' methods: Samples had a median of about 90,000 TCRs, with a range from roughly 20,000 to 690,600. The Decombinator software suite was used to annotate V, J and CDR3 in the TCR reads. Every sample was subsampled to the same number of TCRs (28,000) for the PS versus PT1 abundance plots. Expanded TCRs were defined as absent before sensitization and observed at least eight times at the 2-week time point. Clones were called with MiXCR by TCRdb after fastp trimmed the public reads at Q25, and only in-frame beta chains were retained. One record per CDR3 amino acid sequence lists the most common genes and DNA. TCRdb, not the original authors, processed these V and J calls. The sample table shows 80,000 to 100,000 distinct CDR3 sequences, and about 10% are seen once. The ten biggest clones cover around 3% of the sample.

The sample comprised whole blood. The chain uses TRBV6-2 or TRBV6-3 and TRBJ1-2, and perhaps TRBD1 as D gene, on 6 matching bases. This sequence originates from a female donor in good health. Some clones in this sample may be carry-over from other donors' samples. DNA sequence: TGTGCCAGCGGCGGGGGGCCTAACTATGGCTACACCTTC. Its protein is CASGGGPNYGYTF.